The 24 T cell receptor beta chains in this list originate from one sample, sequenced in a study of CD8+CD57+ T cells in acquired aplastic anemia (dated by TCRdb to the late 2010s). The instrument given in TCRdb is Illumina HiSeq 2000. Profiling of TCR beta VDJ combinations and CDR3 sequences used genomic DNA as the template. TCRdb trimmed public reads at Q25 via fastp, called clones via MiXCR and kept in-frame beta chains. Rows matching on CDR3 protein sequence are summarized as one entry with the most common DNA and genes. In all, the sample holds a few hundred thousand distinct CDR3 sequences, and around 32% of those were seen once. Roughly 1.1% of the sample is held by the ten biggest clonotypes. The sample consisted of sorted CD4+, CD8+, or CD8+CD57+ T cells (not recorded which) from PBMCs. The receptors were gathered from a human donor in good health, serving as a control.

This clonotype was observed a few times. A much more abundant neighbour one base away suggests this may be a read error. The chain joins TRBV9 to TRBJ1-2; 8 bases fit TRBD1. The ends lost 0 bases at V and 4 bases at J; junction bases unmatched: 5. The CDR3 consists of 15 residues. Germline CDR1 SGDLS, CDR2 YYNGEE. The CDR3 region is CASSVEAGGSYGYTF. In nucleotides, the CDR3 is TGTGCCAGCAGCGTAGAGGCAGGGGGCAGCTATGGCTACACCTTC.

Notes on this clonotype: At one of its ends the junction is not consistent with the germline gene, which may arise from a read error. The chain carries TRBV10-1 and TRBJ1-3; a possible D gene is TRBD1 (5 bases). The CDR3 spans 14 residues. The germline CDR1 and CDR2 sequences are WNHNN and SYGVQD (reference sequence). CDR3 residues: CASSEDSTGNTIYF. The CDR3 DNA follows: TGCGCCAGCAGTGAAGACAGTACAGGAAACACCATATATTTC.

This clonotype occurred many times. The V and J genes are TRBV14 and TRBJ1-6; unclear D gene. The CDR3 contains 13 residues. Germline values: CDR1 SGHDN, CDR2 FVKESK. V was trimmed by 1 base and J by 10 bases, leaving 8 bases between them. As DNA, the CDR3 is TGTGCCAGCAGCCAAGTATCCGGGTCACCCCTCCACTTT. It codes for CASSQVSGSPLHF. Full variable domain (rest looked up from reference TRBV14 and TRBJ1-6): EAGVTQFPSHSVIEKGQTVTLRCDPISGHDNLYWYRRVMGKEIKFLLHFVKESKQDESGMPNNRFLAERTGGTYSTLKVQPAELEDSGVYFCASSQVSGSPLHFGNGTRLTVT.

This clonotype was seen at least ten times. The CDR3 loop is CASSLAIPGEPHEAFF. CDR3 sequence (DNA): TGTGCCAGCAGCTTAGCGATCCCCGGGGAGCCGCATGAAGCTTTCTTT. The rearrangement links TRBV7-9 to TRBJ1-1; D gene uncertain. Trimming pared 0 bases from V and 7 bases from J, leaving 18 bases between. This CDR3 is built from 16 residues. The V gene's germline CDR1 is SEHNR and CDR2 FQNEAQ (reference sequence).

Turning to this clonotype: A read error may be the cause here, since a much bigger clone is one base away. The genes are TRBV9 and TRBJ1-1, with TRBD1 matching 7 bases. Per germline, CDR1 SGDLS and CDR2 YYNGEE. The CDR3 extends over 16 amino acids. CDR3 loop: CASSPSGQPMNTEALF. CDR3 sequence (DNA): TGTGCCAGCAGCCCCTCGGGACAGCCCATGAACACTGAAGCTCTCTTT. Drawing the rest from reference TRBV9 and TRBJ1-1, the complete variable domain is DSGVTQTPKHLITATGQRVTLRCSPRSGDLSVYWYQQSLDQGLQFLIQYYNGEERAKGNILERFSAQQFPDLHSELNLSSLELGDSALYFCASSPSGQPMNTEALFGQGTRLTVV.

In this sample, this clonotype turned up many times. This chain uses TRBV6-2 or TRBV6-3 with TRBJ1-1, with TRBD1 matching 10 bases. Looked up from germline, CDR1 is MNHEY and CDR2 is SVGEGT. V lost 4 bases and J lost 5; bases outside the gene matches: 1. The CDR3 covers 13 residues. CDR3 DNA: TGTGCCAGCAGTTGGGACAGGGGTACTGAAGCTTTCTTT. Translation gives CASSWDRGTEAFF.

This chain connects TRBV5-1 to TRBJ2-5; D perhaps matches TRBD2 (6 bases). Trimming left V 3 bases short and J 2 bases short, with 17 bases between. This CDR3 has 16 residues. Per the germline V gene, CDR1 is SGHRS and CDR2 is YFSETQ. In DNA, the CDR3 is TGCGCCAGCAGCTCTCTGGCCGTCGGGGGACAAGAGACCCAGTACTTC. As protein: CASSSLAVGGQETQYF. The whole variable domain, filled in from reference TRBV5-1 and TRBJ2-5, reads KAGVTQTPRYLIKTRGQQVTLSCSPISGHRSVSWYQQTPGQGLQFLFEYFSETQRNKGNFPGRFSGRQFSNSRSEMNVSTLELGDSALYLCASSSLAVGGQETQYFGPGTRLLVL.

This rearrangement joins TRBV30 to TRBJ1-1; a possible D gene is TRBD1 (5 bases). This CDR3 region has 13 residues. Looked up from germline, CDR1 is GTSNPN and CDR2 is SVGIG (reference sequence). V lost 0 bases and J 4 bases, leaving 9 bases between the germline ends. CDR3 bases: TGTGCCTGGAGTGTCCCGGGGGTCACTGAAGCTTTCTTT. This encodes CAWSVPGVTEAFF.

The chain has TRBV11-2 and TRBJ2-1, with D perhaps given as TRBD1 or TRBD2 (5 bases each). Germline V lookup: CDR1 SGHAT, CDR2 FQNNGV. V lost 1 base, J lost 5 bases, and 9 bases lay in between. The CDR3 is 14 amino acids. The CDR3: CASSLVGTNNEQFF. The CDR3 DNA is TGTGCCAGCAGCTTAGTAGGGACCAACAATGAGCAGTTCTTC. The full variable domain, in which reference TRBV11-2 and TRBJ2-1 provide the parts outside the CDR3, is EAGVAQSPRYKIIEKRQSVAFWCNPISGHATLYWYQQILGQGPKLLIQFQNNGVVDDSQLPKDRFSAERLKGVDSTLKIQPAKLEDSAVYLCASSLVGTNNEQFFGPGTRLTVL.

About this clonotype: A much larger clone sits a single nucleotide away, making a read error possible. The V gene is TRBV7-3, the J gene TRBJ2-2; D is uncertain. Germline loops: CDR1 SGHTA, CDR2 FQGTGA. The CDR3 consists of 14 residues. V lost 0 bases to trimming and J lost 7 bases, with 9 bases between them. The CDR3 reads CASSLTRDDGELFF. For the CDR3, the DNA is TGTGCCAGCAGCTTAACGCGAGACGACGGGGAGCTGTTTTTT.

This clonotype was detected a few times. The rearrangement links TRBV5-1 to TRBJ2-5; D remains ambiguous. The germline gives CDR1 SGHRS, CDR2 YFSETQ. V lost 0 bases, J lost 1 base, and 7 bases lay in between. This CDR3 is 14 amino acids long. CDR3 in DNA: TGCGCCAGCAGCTTGGTCGCATTCCAAGAGACCCAGTACTTC. Translation: CASSLVAFQETQYF. Drawing the rest from reference TRBV5-1 and TRBJ2-5, the complete variable domain is KAGVTQTPRYLIKTRGQQVTLSCSPISGHRSVSWYQQTPGQGLQFLFEYFSETQRNKGNFPGRFSGRQFSNSRSEMNVSTLELGDSALYLCASSLVAFQETQYFGPGTRLLVL.

This clonotype was seen only a few times. The chain has TRBV5-8 and TRBJ1-6; D unclear. Germline CDR1 and CDR2: SGHTS and YDEGEE. The CDR3 runs to 14 residues. V lost 7 bases and J 7 bases, leaving 15 bases between the germline ends. For the CDR3, the DNA is TGTGCCAGCTATGGGGTGAGAATGAATTCACCCCTCCACTTT. The encoded protein is CASYGVRMNSPLHF.

Details on this clonotype: Being one base from a much bigger clone, this may be a read error. The gene calls are TRBV20-1 and TRBJ1-1; D uncertain. CDR1 and CDR2 (germline): DFQATT, SNEGSKA (reference sequence). The CDR3 covers 15 residues. CDR3 DNA sequence: TGCAGTCCTAGAGACCCCTCCTGGGGGAACACTGAAGCTTTCTTT. Its protein product is CSPRDPSWGNTEAFF.

This clonotype was observed a few times. Given a much more abundant clone one base away, this may be a read error. The chain combines TRBV19 with TRBJ2-3, with 7 nucleotides matching TRBD1. The CDR3 length is 14 residues. With 3 bases clipped from V and 2 bases from J, the junction kept 2 bases outside the gene matches. The germline V gene has CDR1 LNHDA and CDR2 SQIVND (reference sequence). CDR3 loop: CASSMQGVTDTQYF. DNA of the CDR3: TGTGCCAGTAGTATGCAGGGGGTCACAGATACGCAGTATTTT.

Regarding this clonotype: One junction end disagrees with the germline gene, perhaps due to a read error. The chain combines TRBV15 with TRBJ2-2; perhaps TRBD2 as D (5 bases). Looked up from germline, CDR1 is LNHNV and CDR2 is YYDKDF (reference sequence). The CDR3 length is 16 residues. CDR3 loop: CAASRDTYSNTGEPFF. DNA of the CDR3: TGTGCCGCCAGCAGAGATACATACTCGAACACCGGGGAGCCGTTTTTT.

J is TRBJ1-5 and V is TRBV10-3, with D perhaps TRBD1 (6 bases). The CDR3 length is 14 residues. CDR1 is ENHRY, CDR2 SYGVKD, per germline. Trimming removed 4 bases at V and 6 bases at J, with 13 bases between. The CDR3 DNA sequence: TGTGCCATCAGTGCACAGGGCGAGTTTCAGCCCCAGCATTTT. Residues: CAISAQGEFQPQHF.

This clonotype occurred many times. The V and J genes are TRBV19 and TRBJ2-7; the D call may be TRBD1 or TRBD2 (5 bases each). This CDR3 spans 14 amino acids. V was pared by 5 bases and J by 2 bases, with 13 bases between. The germline V gene has CDR1 LNHDA and CDR2 SQIVND (reference sequence). Here the CDR3 reads CASSPFRDPYEQYF. In nucleotides, the CDR3 is TGTGCCAGTAGTCCCTTCAGGGACCCCTACGAGCAGTACTTC.

The chain recombines TRBV15 with TRBJ1-1; D is uncertain. This CDR3 is 14 amino acids long. Looked up from germline, CDR1 is LNHNV and CDR2 is YYDKDF (reference sequence). V gave up 0 bases and J gave up 4 bases, with 9 bases separating them. The CDR3: CATSRDLGSTEAFF. CDR3 DNA sequence: TGTGCCACCAGCAGAGATCTAGGGTCCACTGAAGCTTTCTTT.

About this clonotype: The junction departs from the called germline gene at one end, perhaps through a read error. The J gene is TRBJ1-3, the V gene TRBV28; D is possibly TRBD1 (5 bases). Germline V gene lookup returns CDR1 MDHEN and CDR2 SYDVKM. The CDR3 totals 13 residues. The CDR3 loop reads CASTLQGLFPPLF. The CDR3 region has the DNA TGTGCCAGCACTCTTCAGGGCCTTTTCCCCCCTCTTTTT.

This clonotype came up a few times. The CDR3 spells CASSPVSGSNQPQHF. CDR3 in DNA: TGCGCCAGCAGCCCCGTGTCAGGGAGCAATCAGCCCCAGCATTTT. The chain has TRBV5-1 and TRBJ1-5, with a possible D match to TRBD1 (5 bases). The CDR3 runs 15 residues. Germline V gives CDR1 SGHRS, CDR2 YFSETQ. V was cut by 4 bases and J by 1 base, with 12 bases left in between.

This sequence joins TRBV5-6 and TRBJ2-3; perhaps TRBD1 as D (5 bases). V was cut by 4 bases and J by 7 bases, with 13 bases left in between. The germline CDR1 and CDR2 sequences are SGHDT and YYEEEE. The CDR3 length is 13 residues. CDR3 amino acids: CASSGNRWNTQYF. CDR3 nucleotides: TGTGCCAGCAGCGGTAACAGGTGGAATACGCAGTATTTT.

DNA of the CDR3: TGTGCCAGCAGCGGTAGCCCCTCTGGAAACACCATATATTTT. It yields the protein CASSGSPSGNTIYF. The chain has TRBV9 and TRBJ1-3; D uncertain. V was pared by 3 bases and J by 0 bases, with 7 bases between. Per the germline V gene, CDR1 is SGDLS and CDR2 is YYNGEE. The CDR3 length is 14 residues.

The sample holds many counts of this clonotype. The rearrangement joins TRBV29-1 to TRBJ1-1, with D possibly matching TRBD1 (5 bases). Trimming stripped 4 bases from V and 0 bases from J, with 9 bases between. Germline CDR1 SQVTM, CDR2 ANQGSEA. The CDR3 has 13 amino acids. This CDR3 reads CSVVGAVNTEAFF. In nucleotides, the CDR3 is TGCAGCGTTGTTGGGGCTGTGAACACTGAAGCTTTCTTT. The whole variable domain, filled in from reference TRBV29-1 and TRBJ1-1, reads SAVISQKPSRDICQRGTSLTIQCQVDSQVTMMFWYRQQPGQSLTLIATANQGSEATYESGFVIDKFPISRPNLTFSTLTVSNMSPEDSSIYLCSVVGAVNTEAFFGQGTRLTVV.

This clonotype was counted many times. V usage is TRBV7-2 and J usage is TRBJ1-1; no reliable D call. CDR1 and CDR2 from the germline V gene are SGHTA and FQGNSA. Between the trimmed V and J ends, which lost 1 base and 6 bases, there was a span of 12 bases. The CDR3 contains 14 residues. CDR3 in amino acids: CASSLVSGGSEAFF. Written as DNA, the CDR3 is TGTGCCAGCAGCTTAGTCTCCGGCGGGTCTGAAGCTTTCTTT.